The source of this T cell receptor beta chain is a study of response to subunit inactivated influenza vaccine. Points from the study as a whole: Every seasonal influenza vaccination brings in few new T cells, the authors suggested.

The table lists this clonotype with many counts. Its target is unknown. TCRdb used MiXCR to reprocess the RT-PCR reads, holding one entry per CDR3 protein. The table has 450,000 to 600,000 distinct CDR3 sequences, 7.6% seen once. The sequence came from a man between 45 and 75 years old who received an inactivated influenza vaccine. The sequencing here drew on PBMCs from blood, taken roughly 24 months after vaccination.

The CDR3 DNA reads as TGTGCCAGCAGTTTAGGTACGGGACAGAACACTGAAGCTTTCTTT. As protein: CASSLGTGQNTEAFF. This chain links TRBV12-3 or TRBV12-4 with TRBJ1-1; D is possibly TRBD1 (6 bases). The V and J ends lost 1 base and 1 base respectively, with 10 bases between them. The CDR3 length is 15 residues.